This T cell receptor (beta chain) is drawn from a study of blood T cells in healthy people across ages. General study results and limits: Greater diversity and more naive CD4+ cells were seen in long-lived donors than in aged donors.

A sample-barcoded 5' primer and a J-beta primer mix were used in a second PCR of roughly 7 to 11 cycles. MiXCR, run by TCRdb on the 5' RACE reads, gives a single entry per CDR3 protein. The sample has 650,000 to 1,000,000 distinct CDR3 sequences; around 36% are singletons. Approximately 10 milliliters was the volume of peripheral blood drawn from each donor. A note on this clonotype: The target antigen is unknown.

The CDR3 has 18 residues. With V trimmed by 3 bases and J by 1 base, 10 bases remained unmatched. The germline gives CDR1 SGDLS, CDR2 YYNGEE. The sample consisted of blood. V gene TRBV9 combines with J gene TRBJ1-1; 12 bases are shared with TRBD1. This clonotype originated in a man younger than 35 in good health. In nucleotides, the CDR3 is TGTGCCAGCAGCGCAGAACCGGGACAGGGGGCGGAGAACACTGAAGCTTTCTTT. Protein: CASSAEPGQGAENTEAFF. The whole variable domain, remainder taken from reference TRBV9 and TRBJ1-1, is DSGVTQTPKHLITATGQRVTLRCSPRSGDLSVYWYQQSLDQGLQFLIQYYNGEERAKGNILERFSAQQFPDLHSELNLSSLELGDSALYFCASSAEPGQGAENTEAFFGQGTRLTVV.